The clone carrying this T cell receptor (beta chain) was seen more than once but under ten times. Antigen specificity is unknown. V lost 3 bases and J 3 bases, leaving 16 bases between the germline ends. The CDR3 is 16 residues long. Germline values: CDR1 SEHNR, CDR2 FQNEAQ (reference sequence). The sample belongs to a study of post-analysis software for immune sequencing data. Study background: Relapsing-remitting, secondary progressive and progressive-relapsing multiple sclerosis were all included among the disease courses.

Included in the TCR beta cDNA libraries were unique molecular identifiers. The yield from around 1 to 10 million T cells was about 500,000 cDNA molecules in total. TCRdb reprocessed the PCR reads with MiXCR, giving one entry per CDR3 protein. The profile shows roughly 400,000 distinct CDR3 sequences, approximately 39% of them singletons. General study points: When compared against controls, multiple sclerosis patients showed significantly lower normalized Chao1 diversity. With F measure, samples from one preparation batch clustered together strongly. Five or six TRBV segments, TRBV5-6, TRBV5-1 and TRBV20-1 among them, were found more frequent in patients than controls.

V is TRBV7-9 and J is TRBJ2-3; D remains unclear. The sample was blood. The receptor's source is a girl aged 2 to 9 with multiple sclerosis. The CDR3 spells CASSFISAWPTDTQYF. The CDR3 DNA reads as TGTGCCAGCAGCTTTATAAGCGCGTGGCCGACAGATACGCAGTATTTT.